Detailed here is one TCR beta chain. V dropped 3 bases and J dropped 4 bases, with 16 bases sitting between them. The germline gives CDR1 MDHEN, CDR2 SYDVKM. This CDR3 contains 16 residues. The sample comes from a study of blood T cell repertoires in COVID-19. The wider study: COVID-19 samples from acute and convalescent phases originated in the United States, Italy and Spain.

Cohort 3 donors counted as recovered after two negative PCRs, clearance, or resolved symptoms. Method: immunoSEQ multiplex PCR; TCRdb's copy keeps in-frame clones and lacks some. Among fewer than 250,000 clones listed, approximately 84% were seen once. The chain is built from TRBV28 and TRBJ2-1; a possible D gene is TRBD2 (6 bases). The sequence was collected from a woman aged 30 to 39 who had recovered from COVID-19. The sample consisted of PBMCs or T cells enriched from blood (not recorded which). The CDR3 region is CASSFARTGLYNEQFF. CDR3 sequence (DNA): TGTGCCAGCAGTTTTGCTAGGACGGGACTTTACAATGAGCAGTTCTTC.